These 21 T cell receptor beta chains came from one sample sequenced in a study of radiation and T cells in renal cell carcinoma. The time point here: baseline pretreatment blood. The treatment was: 15 Gy SBRT to primary tumor, nephrectomy 4 weeks later. This table comes from immunoSEQ multiplex PCR, and its TCRdb copy is limited to in-frame clones, with some not included. The repertoire consists of about 160,000 clones, with around 90% occurring once and the leading ten covering around 4.1%. This specimen consisted of blood, obtained from a patient whose treatment included radiotherapy and nephrectomy. All receptors come from a woman in her 70s with renal cell carcinoma.

This clone was observed once. The chain carries TRBV11-3 and TRBJ1-1; no clear D. This CDR3 comprises 14 residues. Germline CDR1 SGHNT, CDR2 YENEEA. Trimming cost V 0 bases and J 5 bases, with 10 bases left between them. The CDR3 DNA is TGTGCCAGCAGCTTAGATTCTCCGGGGACTGAAGCTTTCTTT. Protein product: CASSLDSPGTEAFF.

The chain is built from TRBV28 and TRBJ2-7, with D perhaps given as TRBD1 or TRBD2 (5 bases each). V lost 6 bases, J lost 2 bases, and 17 bases lay in between. This CDR3 is built from 15 residues. The germline V gene encodes CDR1 MDHEN and CDR2 SYDVKM. CDR3 sequence: CASSRGPLPPYEQYF. CDR3 bases: TGTGCCAGCAGCCGGGGACCGCTACCGCCCTACGAGCAGTACTTC.

In its sample, this clone was seen once. The V call is TRBV12-1, the J call TRBJ2-5; the table gives TRBD2 as D, unverified against the DNA. TRBV12-1 is a recognized pseudogene. This CDR3 comprises 13 residues. As DNA, the CDR3 is TGTGCCAGCAGCTTTAATTCTTCAGAGACCCAGTACTTC. Protein: CASSFNSSETQYF.

The rearrangement uses TRBV11-3 and TRBJ2-7, with a weak D call TRBD1 (5 bases). Germline V gives CDR1 SGHNT, CDR2 YENEEA. This CDR3 has 16 amino acids. The ends were cut back, 5 bases at V and 5 bases at J, with 22 bases in the middle. The CDR3 sequence: CASSPPPTLPRDEQYF. The DNA for the CDR3 is TGTGCCAGCAGCCCCCCCCCTACCCTACCCAGGGACGAGCAGTACTTC.

This chain uses TRBV29-1 with TRBJ1-1; the D gene is possibly TRBD1 (6 bases). CDR1 is SQVTM, CDR2 ANQGSEA, per germline. This CDR3 has 11 residues. V was pared by 3 bases and J by 7 bases, with 9 bases between. The CDR3 DNA follows: TGCAGCGTTGAGGGGGCAGGTGAAGCTTTCTTT. Translating it yields CSVEGAGEAFF.

The table lists this clone with a count of one. This sequence joins TRBV5-1 and TRBJ2-2; D is ambiguous. Germline V gene sequence: CDR1 SGHRS, CDR2 YFSETQ. V was clipped by 0 bases and J by 7 bases, with 16 bases between them. The CDR3 is 16 residues long. The chain's CDR3 is CASSLASSFRIGELFF. DNA for the CDR3: TGCGCCAGCAGCTTGGCGTCTTCCTTCCGGATCGGGGAGCTGTTTTTT.

The chain is built from TRBV29-1 and TRBJ1-1, with a tentative D call TRBD1 (6 bases). With 4 bases removed from V and 1 base from J, the gap between germline ends came to 13 bases. The length of the CDR3 is 14 residues. CDR1 is SQVTM and CDR2 is ANQGSEA in the germline V gene. CDR3 nucleotide sequence: TGCAGCGTTGTTCTGGACAGACCGAACACTGAAGCTTTCTTT. Residues: CSVVLDRPNTEAFF.

This sequence joins TRBV2 and TRBJ1-2; 8 nucleotides line up with TRBD1. The germline CDR1 and CDR2 sequences are SNHLY and FYNNEI. This CDR3 region has 11 residues. After removal of 8 bases from V and 6 bases from J, the junction contained 2 bases not matched to a gene. CDR3 sequence (DNA): TGTGCCAGCCACAGGGGGGATGGCTACACCTTC. Its translation is CASHRGDGYTF.

This clone was counted a few times. The V and J genes are TRBV10-3 and TRBJ1-1; the D gene is possibly TRBD1 (6 bases). CDR3 length: 15 residues. V lost 2 bases and J 6 bases, leaving 16 bases between the germline ends. Germline loops: CDR1 ENHRY, CDR2 SYGVKD. The CDR3 protein is CAISEVLGAIPEAFF. The CDR3 DNA is TGTGCCATCAGTGAGGTTCTGGGGGCGATCCCTGAAGCTTTCTTT.

The V call is TRBV5-1, the J call TRBJ2-2; TRBD1 matches at 8 bases. V gave up 0 bases and J gave up 1 base; unmatched junction bases: 2. The germline V gene encodes CDR1 SGHRS and CDR2 YFSETQ. CDR3 size: 16 residues. The CDR3 here is CASSLDGTGNTGELFF. CDR3 nucleotides: TGCGCCAGCAGCTTGGATGGGACAGGGAACACCGGGGAGCTGTTTTTT.

The chain has TRBV27 and TRBJ2-7; TRBD1 matches 8 bases. The germline CDR1 and CDR2 sequences are MNHEY and SMNVEV (reference sequence). The CDR3 totals 16 residues. V shed 2 bases and J 1 base; nucleotides not matched to a gene: 7. CDR3 sequence: CASSLSAGGGSYEQYF. In DNA, the CDR3 is TGTGCCAGCAGTTTAAGCGCAGGGGGCGGTTCCTACGAGCAGTACTTC.

V and J are TRBV5-1 and TRBJ2-3; TRBD2 aligns across 12 bases. V shed 4 bases, J shed 2 bases, and the junction held 5 bases outside the gene matches. The CDR3 runs to 16 residues. Germline assignment: CDR1 SGHRS and CDR2 YFSETQ. The CDR3 DNA reads TGCGCCAGCAGCCCGACTAGCGGGGGACCCACAGATACGCAGTATTTT. Translating it yields CASSPTSGGPTDTQYF.

The chain couples TRBV7-9 to TRBJ1-4; D not resolved. CDR1 is SEHNR and CDR2 is FQNEAQ in the germline V gene (reference sequence). V lost 2 bases and J lost 0, with 10 bases in between. The CDR3 sequence is 16 residues long. CDR3 sequence (DNA): TGTGCCAGCAGCTTATTATCCGGGTCAACTAATGAAAAACTGTTTTTT. This encodes CASSLLSGSTNEKLFF.

V gene TRBV19 combines with J gene TRBJ2-4; D is uncertain. This CDR3 contains 13 residues. Germline V gene data show CDR1 as LNHDA and CDR2 as SQIVND (reference sequence). Between the trimmed V and J ends, which lost 3 bases and 6 bases, there was a span of 9 bases. CDR3 DNA: TGTGCCAGTAGTATGGTGTTAGGAAACATTCAGTACTTC. This codes for CASSMVLGNIQYF. The full variable domain, completed using reference TRBV19 and TRBJ2-4, is DGGITQSPKYLFRKEGQNVTLSCEQNLNHDAMYWYRQDPGQGLRLIYYSQIVNDFQKGDIAEGYSVSREKKESFPLTVTSAQKNPTAFYLCASSMVLGNIQYFGAGTRLSVL.

V and J are TRBV5-5 and TRBJ2-5, with D perhaps TRBD1 (6 bases). The CDR3 spans 15 residues. V was cut by 4 bases and J by 5 bases, with 18 bases left in between. Germline V gives CDR1 SGHKS, CDR2 YYEKEE (reference sequence). In DNA, the CDR3 is TGTGCCAGCAGCGTTTCGACAGGCCCCTGGGAGACCCAGTACTTC. Its protein product is CASSVSTGPWETQYF.

The gene calls are TRBV6-1 and TRBJ2-7; perhaps TRBD1 as D (7 bases). This CDR3 is built from 14 residues. Germline assignment: CDR1 MNHNS and CDR2 SASEGT. V gave up 7 bases and J gave up 1 base, with 14 bases separating them. The CDR3 DNA follows: TGTGCCAGCAAGGCAGGGGGGAATTCCTACGAGCAGTACTTC. Residues: CASKAGGNSYEQYF.

V gene TRBV28 combines with J gene TRBJ1-2; TRBD1 might be the D (5 bases). CDR3 length: 15 amino acids. Germline values: CDR1 MDHEN, CDR2 SYDVKM. V was pared by 10 bases and J by 3 bases, with 21 bases between. The CDR3 loop is CATYFGREVDYGYTF. In DNA, the CDR3 is TGTGCCACCTATTTCGGCAGGGAGGTCGACTATGGCTACACCTTC.

This clone was observed once. The CDR3 loop reads CASRPLTKSTDTQYF. For the CDR3, the DNA is TGTGCCAGCCGGCCGCTTACCAAGAGCACAGATACGCAGTATTTT. The chain links TRBV7-8 to TRBJ2-3, with D unclear. Germline CDR1 is SGHVS and CDR2 is FQNEAQ. CDR3 length equals 15 residues. V was cut by 8 bases and J by 0 bases, with 15 bases left in between.

The V and J genes are TRBV5-1 and TRBJ1-3; D is possibly TRBD1 (6 bases). Per the germline V gene, CDR1 is SGHRS and CDR2 is YFSETQ. This CDR3 contains 14 residues. V lost 0 bases and J 4 bases, leaving 8 bases between the germline ends. DNA of the CDR3: TGCGCCAGCAGCTTGGACAGGGCCGGAAACACCATATATTTT. This codes for CASSLDRAGNTIYF.

This clone showed up just once. CDR3 sequence reads: CASSLVTGGSYEQYF. The CDR3 DNA reads as TGTGCCAGCAGCTTGGTAACAGGGGGCTCCTACGAGCAGTACTTC. The V and J genes are TRBV5-5 and TRBJ2-7, with 8 bases matching TRBD1. Trimming took 0 bases from V and 0 from J; bases not matched to a gene: 2. CDR3 length: 15 amino acids. The V gene's germline CDR1 is SGHKS and CDR2 YYEKEE (reference sequence).

Turning to this clone: The sample has other DNA sequences that encode this CDR3 too. This chain uses TRBV6-1 with TRBJ2-5; TRBD2 agrees at 13 bases. The CDR3 consists of 15 residues. V dropped 4 bases and J dropped 5; count of bases not matched to a gene: 4. Germline-derived CDR1 and CDR2 are MNHNS and SASEGT. CDR3 sequence: CASSVLAGGRETQYF. CDR3 nucleotides: TGTGCCAGCAGTGTACTAGCGGGGGGGCGGGAGACCCAGTACTTC.